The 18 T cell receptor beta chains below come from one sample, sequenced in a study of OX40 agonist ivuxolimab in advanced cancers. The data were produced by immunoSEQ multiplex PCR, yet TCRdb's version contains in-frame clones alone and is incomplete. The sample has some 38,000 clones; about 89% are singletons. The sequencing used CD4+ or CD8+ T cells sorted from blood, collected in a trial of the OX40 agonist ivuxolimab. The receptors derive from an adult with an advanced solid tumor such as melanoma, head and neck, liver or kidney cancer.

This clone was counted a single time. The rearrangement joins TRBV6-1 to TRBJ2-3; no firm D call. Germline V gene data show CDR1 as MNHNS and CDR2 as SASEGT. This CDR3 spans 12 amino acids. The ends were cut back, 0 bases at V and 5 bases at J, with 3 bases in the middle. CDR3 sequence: CASSEAGDTQYF. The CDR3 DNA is TGTGCCAGCAGTGAAGCGGGAGATACGCAGTATTTT.

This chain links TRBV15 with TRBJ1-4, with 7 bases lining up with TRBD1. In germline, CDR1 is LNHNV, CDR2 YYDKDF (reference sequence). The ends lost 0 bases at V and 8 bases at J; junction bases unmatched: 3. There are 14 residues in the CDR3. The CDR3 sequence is CATSRDGGQEKLFF. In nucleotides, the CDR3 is TGTGCCACCAGCAGAGATGGGGGACAGGAAAAACTGTTTTTT.

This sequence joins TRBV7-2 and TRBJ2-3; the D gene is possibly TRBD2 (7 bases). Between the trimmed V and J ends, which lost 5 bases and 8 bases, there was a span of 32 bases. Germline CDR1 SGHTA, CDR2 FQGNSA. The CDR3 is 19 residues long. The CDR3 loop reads CASSPKGPQLALTGFTQYF. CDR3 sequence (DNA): TGTGCCAGCAGCCCCAAGGGCCCGCAACTAGCGTTAACAGGGTTTACGCAGTATTTT.

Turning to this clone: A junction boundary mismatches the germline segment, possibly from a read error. In nucleotides, the CDR3 is TGTGCCAGCAGTAAAGCCGGGACAGGGCCAAATGAAAAACTGTTTTTT. This sequence encodes CASSKAGTGPNEKLFF. V and J are TRBV6-1 and TRBJ1-4; the match to TRBD1 covers 9 bases. The CDR3 loop spans 16 amino acids. Looked up from germline, CDR1 is MNHNS and CDR2 is SASEGT.

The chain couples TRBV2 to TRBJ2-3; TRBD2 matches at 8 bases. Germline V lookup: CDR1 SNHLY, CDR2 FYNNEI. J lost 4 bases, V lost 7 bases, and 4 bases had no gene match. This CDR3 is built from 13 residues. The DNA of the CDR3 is TGTGCCAGCAAGCCGGGGGGGCCAGATACGCAGTATTTT. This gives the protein CASKPGGPDTQYF. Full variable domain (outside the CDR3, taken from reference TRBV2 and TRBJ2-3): EPEVTQTPSHQVTQMGQEVILRCVPISNHLYFYWYRQILGQKVEFLVSFYNNEISEKSEIFDDQFSVERPDGSNFTLKIRSTKLEDSAMYFCASKPGGPDTQYFGPGTRLTVL.

This chain's CDR3 is CASSPRTETANEQFF. The CDR3 DNA follows: TGTGCCAGCAGCCCCCGGACTGAAACGGCCAATGAGCAGTTCTTC. V gene TRBV2 combines with J gene TRBJ2-1; TRBD2 is a possible D gene (5 bases). V was shortened by 6 bases and J by 6 bases, with 18 bases between the two germline ends. CDR3 length equals 15 residues. Germline V CDR1 and CDR2: SNHLY, FYNNEI.

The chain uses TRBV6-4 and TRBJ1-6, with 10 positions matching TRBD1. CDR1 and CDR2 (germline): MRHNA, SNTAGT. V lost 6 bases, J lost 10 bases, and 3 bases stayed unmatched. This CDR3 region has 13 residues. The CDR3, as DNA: TGTGCCAGCAGCGGACAGGGGGGATCACCCCTCCACTTT. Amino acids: CASSGQGGSPLHF.

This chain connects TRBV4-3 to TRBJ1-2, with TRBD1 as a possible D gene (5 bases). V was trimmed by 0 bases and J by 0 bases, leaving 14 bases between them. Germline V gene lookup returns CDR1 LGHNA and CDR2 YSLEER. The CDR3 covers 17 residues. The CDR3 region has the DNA TGCGCCAGCAGCCAAGACGGGGCCCTGGACCCTAACTATGGCTACACCTTC. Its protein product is CASSQDGALDPNYGYTF.

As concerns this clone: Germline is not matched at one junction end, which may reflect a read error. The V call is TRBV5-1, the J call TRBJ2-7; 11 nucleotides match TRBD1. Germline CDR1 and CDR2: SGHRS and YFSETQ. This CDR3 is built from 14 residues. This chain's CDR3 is CASRLGQGEYEQYF. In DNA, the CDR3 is TGCGCCAGCAGGTTGGGACAGGGGGAATACGAGCAGTACTTC.

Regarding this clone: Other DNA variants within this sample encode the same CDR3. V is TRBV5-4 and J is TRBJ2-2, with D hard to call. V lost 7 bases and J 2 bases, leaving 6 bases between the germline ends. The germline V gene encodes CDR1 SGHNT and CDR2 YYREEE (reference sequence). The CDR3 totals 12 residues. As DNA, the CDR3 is TGTGCCAGCTCCACCAACACCGGGGAGCTGTTTTTT. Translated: CASSTNTGELFF.

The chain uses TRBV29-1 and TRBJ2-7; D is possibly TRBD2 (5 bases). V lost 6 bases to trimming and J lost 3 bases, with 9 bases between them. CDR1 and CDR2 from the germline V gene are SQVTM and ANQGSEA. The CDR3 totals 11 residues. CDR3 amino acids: CSVPGIYEQYF. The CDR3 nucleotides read TGCAGCGTCCCCGGGATCTACGAGCAGTACTTC.

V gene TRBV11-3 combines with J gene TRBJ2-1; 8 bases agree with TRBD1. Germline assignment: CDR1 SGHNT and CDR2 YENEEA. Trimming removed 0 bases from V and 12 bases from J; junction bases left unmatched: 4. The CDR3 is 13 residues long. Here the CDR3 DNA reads TGTGCCAGCAGCTTAGAACCCGGGACAGGGCAGTTCTTC. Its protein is CASSLEPGTGQFF.

CDR3 nucleotides: TGTGCCAGCAGCTTAGGGACAGAAGAGACCCAGTACTTC. Its protein product is CASSLGTEETQYF. The chain combines TRBV5-5 with TRBJ2-5, with TRBD1 identical over 7 bases. V was pared by 2 bases and J by 3 bases, with 1 base of the junction left unmatched. CDR3 size: 13 residues. Germline lookup yields CDR1 SGHKS and CDR2 YYEKEE (reference sequence).

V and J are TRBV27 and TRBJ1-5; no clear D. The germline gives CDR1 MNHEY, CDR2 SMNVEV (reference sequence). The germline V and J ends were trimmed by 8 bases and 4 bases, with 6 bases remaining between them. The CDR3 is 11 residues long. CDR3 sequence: CASGPNQPQHF. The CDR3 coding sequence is TGTGCCAGCGGTCCAAATCAGCCCCAGCATTTT.

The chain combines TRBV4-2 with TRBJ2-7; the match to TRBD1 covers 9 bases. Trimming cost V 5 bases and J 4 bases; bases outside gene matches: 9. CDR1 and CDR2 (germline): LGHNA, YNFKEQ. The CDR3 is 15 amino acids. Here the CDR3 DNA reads TGTGCCAGCAGCTCGCTAACCGGGACAGGGTACGAGCAGTACTTC. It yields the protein CASSSLTGTGYEQYF.

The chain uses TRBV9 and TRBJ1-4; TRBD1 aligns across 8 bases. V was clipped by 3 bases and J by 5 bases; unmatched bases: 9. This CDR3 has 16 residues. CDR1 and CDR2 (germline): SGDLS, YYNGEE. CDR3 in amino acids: CASSERGQGQNEKLFF. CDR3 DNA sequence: TGTGCCAGCAGCGAGCGAGGACAGGGACAGAATGAAAAACTGTTTTTT.

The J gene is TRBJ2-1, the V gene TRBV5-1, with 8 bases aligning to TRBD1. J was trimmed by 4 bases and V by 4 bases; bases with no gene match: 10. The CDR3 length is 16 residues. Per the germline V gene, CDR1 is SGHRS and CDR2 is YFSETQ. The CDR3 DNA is TGCGCCAGCAGCCCCAGGACAGGGACGATATACAATGAGCAGTTCTTC. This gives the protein CASSPRTGTIYNEQFF. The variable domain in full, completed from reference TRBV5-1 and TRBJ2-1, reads KAGVTQTPRYLIKTRGQQVTLSCSPISGHRSVSWYQQTPGQGLQFLFEYFSETQRNKGNFPGRFSGRQFSNSRSEMNVSTLELGDSALYLCASSPRTGTIYNEQFFGPGTRLTVL.

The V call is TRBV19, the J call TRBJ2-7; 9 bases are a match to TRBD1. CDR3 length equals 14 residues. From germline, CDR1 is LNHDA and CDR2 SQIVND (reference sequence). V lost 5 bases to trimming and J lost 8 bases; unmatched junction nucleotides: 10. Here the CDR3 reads CASSSRDREIKQYF. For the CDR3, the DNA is TGTGCCAGTAGTTCCCGGGACAGGGAGATAAAGCAGTACTTC.